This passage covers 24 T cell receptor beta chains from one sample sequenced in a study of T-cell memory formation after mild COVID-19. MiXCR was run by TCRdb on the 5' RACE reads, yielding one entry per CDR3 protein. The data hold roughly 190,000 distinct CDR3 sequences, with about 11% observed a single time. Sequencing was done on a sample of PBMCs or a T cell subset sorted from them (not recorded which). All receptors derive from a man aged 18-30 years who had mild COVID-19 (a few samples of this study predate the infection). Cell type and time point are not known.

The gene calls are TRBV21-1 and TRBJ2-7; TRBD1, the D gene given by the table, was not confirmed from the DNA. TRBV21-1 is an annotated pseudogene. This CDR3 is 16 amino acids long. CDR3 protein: CASSKGTGTGSYEQYV. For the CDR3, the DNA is TGTGCCAGCAGCAAAGGCACCGGGACAGGGTCGTACGAGCAGTACGTC.

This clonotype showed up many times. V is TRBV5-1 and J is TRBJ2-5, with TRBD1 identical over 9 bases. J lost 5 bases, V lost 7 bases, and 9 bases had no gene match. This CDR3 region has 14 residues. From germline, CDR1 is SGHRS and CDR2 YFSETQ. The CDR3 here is CASSPTGGGETQYF. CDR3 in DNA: TGCGCCAGCTCACCAACAGGGGGCGGGGAGACCCAGTACTTC.

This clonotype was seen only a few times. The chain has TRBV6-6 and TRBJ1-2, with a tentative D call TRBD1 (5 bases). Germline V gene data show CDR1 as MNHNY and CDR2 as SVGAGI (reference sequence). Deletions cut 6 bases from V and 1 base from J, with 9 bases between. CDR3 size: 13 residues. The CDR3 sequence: CASRIGVNYGYTF. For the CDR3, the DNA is TGTGCCAGCAGGATAGGGGTTAACTATGGCTACACCTTC.

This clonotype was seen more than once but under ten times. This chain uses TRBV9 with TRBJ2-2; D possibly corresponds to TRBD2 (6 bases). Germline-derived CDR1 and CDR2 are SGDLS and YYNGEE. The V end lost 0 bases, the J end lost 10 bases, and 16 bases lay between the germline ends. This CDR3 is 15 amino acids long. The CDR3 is CASSVAPGEGTELFF. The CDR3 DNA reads TGTGCCAGCAGCGTAGCTCCGGGAGAAGGAACGGAGCTGTTTTTT.

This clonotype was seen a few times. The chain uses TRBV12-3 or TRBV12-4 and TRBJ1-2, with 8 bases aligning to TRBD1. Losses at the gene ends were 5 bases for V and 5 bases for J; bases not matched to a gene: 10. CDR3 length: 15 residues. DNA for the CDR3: TGTGCCAGCAGTATATCAGGGGGCTCAGGTTATGGCTACACCTTC. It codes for CASSISGGSGYGYTF.

CDR3 region: CSAGATGKVFVDQPQHF. CDR3 coding DNA: TGCAGTGCCGGAGCGACAGGGAAGGTCTTCGTGGATCAGCCCCAGCATTTT. The V and J genes are TRBV20-1 and TRBJ1-5, with 7 bases that match TRBD1. Germline assignment: CDR1 DFQATT and CDR2 SNEGSKA (reference sequence). Unmatched junction bases numbered 19, after V lost 6 bases and J lost 5 bases. The CDR3 has 17 amino acids.

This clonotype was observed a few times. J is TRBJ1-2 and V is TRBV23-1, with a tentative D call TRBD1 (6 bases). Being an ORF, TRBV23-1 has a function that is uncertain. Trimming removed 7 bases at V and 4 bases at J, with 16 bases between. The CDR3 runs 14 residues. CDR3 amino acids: CASKGGRPPYGYTF. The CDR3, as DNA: TGCGCCAGCAAGGGGGGGCGCCCGCCCTATGGCTACACCTTC.

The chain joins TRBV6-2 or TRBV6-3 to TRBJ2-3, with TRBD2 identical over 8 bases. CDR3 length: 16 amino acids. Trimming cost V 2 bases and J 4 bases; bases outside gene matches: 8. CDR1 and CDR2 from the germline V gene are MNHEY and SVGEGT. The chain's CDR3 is CASSYGSPGGPDTQYF. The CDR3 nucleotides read TGTGCCAGCAGTTACGGGAGTCCGGGGGGGCCAGATACGCAGTATTTT.

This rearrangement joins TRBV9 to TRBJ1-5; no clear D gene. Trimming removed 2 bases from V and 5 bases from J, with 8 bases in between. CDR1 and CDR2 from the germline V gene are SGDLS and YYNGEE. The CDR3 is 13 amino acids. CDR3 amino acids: CASSVRDHQPQHF. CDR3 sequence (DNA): TGTGCCAGCAGCGTTAGAGATCATCAGCCCCAGCATTTT.

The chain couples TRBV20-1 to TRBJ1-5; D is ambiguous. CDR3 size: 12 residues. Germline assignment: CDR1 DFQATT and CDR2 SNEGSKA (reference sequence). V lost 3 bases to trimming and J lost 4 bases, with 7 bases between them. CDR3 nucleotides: TGCAGTGCTAGCTCCGGGAATCAGCCCCAGCATTTT. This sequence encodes CSASSGNQPQHF.

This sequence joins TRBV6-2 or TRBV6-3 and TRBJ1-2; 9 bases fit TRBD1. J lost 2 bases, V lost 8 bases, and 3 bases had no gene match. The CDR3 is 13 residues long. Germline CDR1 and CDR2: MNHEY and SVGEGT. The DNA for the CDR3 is TGTGCCAGCGGGGACAGGGAGAACTATGGCTACACCTTC. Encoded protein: CASGDRENYGYTF.

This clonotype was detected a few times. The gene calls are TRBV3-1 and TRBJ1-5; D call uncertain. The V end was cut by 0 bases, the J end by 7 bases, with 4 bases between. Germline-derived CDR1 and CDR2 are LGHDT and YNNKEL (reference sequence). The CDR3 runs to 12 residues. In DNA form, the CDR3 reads TGTGCCAGCAGCCAAGACTTGCAGCCCCAGCATTTT. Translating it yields CASSQDLQPQHF.

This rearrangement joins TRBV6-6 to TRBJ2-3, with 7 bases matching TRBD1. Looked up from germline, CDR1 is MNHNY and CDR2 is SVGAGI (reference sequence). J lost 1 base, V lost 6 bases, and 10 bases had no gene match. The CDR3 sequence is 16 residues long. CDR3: CASSKRQGLGTDTQYF. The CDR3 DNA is TGTGCCAGCAGCAAAAGACAGGGTCTCGGCACAGATACGCAGTATTTT.

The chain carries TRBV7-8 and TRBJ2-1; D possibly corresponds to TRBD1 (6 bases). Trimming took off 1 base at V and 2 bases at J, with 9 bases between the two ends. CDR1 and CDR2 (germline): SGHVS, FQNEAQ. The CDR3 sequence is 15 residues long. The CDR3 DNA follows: TGTGCCAGCAGCTTAGACAGGGCTACCTACAATGAGCAGTTCTTC. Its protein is CASSLDRATYNEQFF.

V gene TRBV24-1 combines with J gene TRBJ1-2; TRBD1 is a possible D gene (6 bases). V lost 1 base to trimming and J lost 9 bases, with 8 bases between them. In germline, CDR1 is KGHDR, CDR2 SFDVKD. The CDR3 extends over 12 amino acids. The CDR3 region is CATSDFGGSYTF. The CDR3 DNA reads TGTGCCACCAGTGATTTTGGGGGCAGCTACACCTTC.

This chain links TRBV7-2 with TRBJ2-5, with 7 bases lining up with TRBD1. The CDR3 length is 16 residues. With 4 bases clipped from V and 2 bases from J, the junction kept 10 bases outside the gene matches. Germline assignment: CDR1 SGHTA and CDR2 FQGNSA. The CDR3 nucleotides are TGTGCCAGCAGCTGGGGTCCGGGCAGGGGGCAAGAGACCCAGTACTTC. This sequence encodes CASSWGPGRGQETQYF.

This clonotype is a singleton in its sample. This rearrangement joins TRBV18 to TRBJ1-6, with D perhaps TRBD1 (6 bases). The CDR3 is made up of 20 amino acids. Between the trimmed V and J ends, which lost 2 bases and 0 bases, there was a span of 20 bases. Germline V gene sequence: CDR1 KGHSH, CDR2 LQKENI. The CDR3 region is CASSPTPGVEGSSYNSPLHF. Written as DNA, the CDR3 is TGTGCCAGCTCACCAACCCCAGGGGTGGAGGGGAGCTCCTATAATTCACCCCTCCACTTT.

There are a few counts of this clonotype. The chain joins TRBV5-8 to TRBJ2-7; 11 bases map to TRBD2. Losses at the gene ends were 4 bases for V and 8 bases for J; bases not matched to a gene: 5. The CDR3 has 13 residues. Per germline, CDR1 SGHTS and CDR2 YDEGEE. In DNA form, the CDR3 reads TGTGCCAGCAGCCTGGGACTAGCGGCGAAGCAGTACGTC. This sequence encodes CASSLGLAAKQYV.

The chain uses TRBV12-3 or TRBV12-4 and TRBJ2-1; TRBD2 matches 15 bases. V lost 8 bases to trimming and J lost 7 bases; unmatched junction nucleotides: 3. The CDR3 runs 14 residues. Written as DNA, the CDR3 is TGTGCCAGCGGACTAGCGGGGGGGAGAAATGAGCAGTTCTTC. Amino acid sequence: CASGLAGGRNEQFF.

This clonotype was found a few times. The chain's CDR3 is CSAYHLEETQYF. The CDR3 DNA is TGCAGTGCTTATCATCTGGAAGAGACCCAGTACTTC. The rearrangement joins TRBV20-1 to TRBJ2-5, with D hard to call. The CDR3 consists of 12 residues. V lost 5 bases and J lost 3, with 10 bases in between. CDR1 is DFQATT and CDR2 is SNEGSKA in the germline V gene (reference sequence).

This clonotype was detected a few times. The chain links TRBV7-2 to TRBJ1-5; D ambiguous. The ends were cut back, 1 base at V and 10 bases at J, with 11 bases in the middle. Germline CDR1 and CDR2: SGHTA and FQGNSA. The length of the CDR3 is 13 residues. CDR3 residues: CASSLERVSPQHF. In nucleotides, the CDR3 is TGTGCCAGCAGCTTAGAAAGAGTCAGCCCCCAGCATTTT.

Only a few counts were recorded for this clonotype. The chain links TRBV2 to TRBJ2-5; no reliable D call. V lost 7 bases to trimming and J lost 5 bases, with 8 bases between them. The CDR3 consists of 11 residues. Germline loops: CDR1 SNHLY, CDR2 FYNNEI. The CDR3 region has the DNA TGTGCCAGCACCATTATGGAGACCCAGTACTTC. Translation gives CASTIMETQYF. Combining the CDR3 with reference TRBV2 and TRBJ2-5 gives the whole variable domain EPEVTQTPSHQVTQMGQEVILRCVPISNHLYFYWYRQILGQKVEFLVSFYNNEISEKSEIFDDQFSVERPDGSNFTLKIRSTKLEDSAMYFCASTIMETQYFGPGTRLLVL.

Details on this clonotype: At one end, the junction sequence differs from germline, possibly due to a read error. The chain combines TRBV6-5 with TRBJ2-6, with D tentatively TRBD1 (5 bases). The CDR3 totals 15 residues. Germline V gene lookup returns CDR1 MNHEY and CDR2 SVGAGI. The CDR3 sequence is CASSIYRSGASVLTF. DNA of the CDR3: TGTGCCAGCAGCATCTACAGGTCTGGGGCCAGCGTCCTGACTTTC.

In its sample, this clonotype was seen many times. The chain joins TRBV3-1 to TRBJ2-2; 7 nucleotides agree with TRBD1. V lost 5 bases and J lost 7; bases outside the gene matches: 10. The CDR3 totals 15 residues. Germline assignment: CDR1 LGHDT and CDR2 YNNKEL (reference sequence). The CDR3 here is CASSYGDRGSGELFF. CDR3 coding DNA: TGTGCCAGCAGCTATGGGGACAGAGGGAGCGGGGAGCTGTTTTTT. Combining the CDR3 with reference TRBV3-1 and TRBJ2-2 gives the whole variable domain DTAVSQTPKYLVTQMGNDKSIKCEQNLGHDTMYWYKQDSKKFLKIMFSYNNKELIINETVPNRFSPKSPDKAHLNLHINSLELGDSAVYFCASSYGDRGSGELFFGEGSRLTVL.